This T cell receptor beta chain was profiled in a study of OX40 agonist ivuxolimab in advanced cancers. Study-wide context: Dosing consisted of intravenous ivuxolimab at 0.01 to 10 mg/kg every 2 weeks. Study-wide points: Relative to CD4+, CD8+ T cells held more expanded clones on average.

Sequencing was performed with immunoSEQ multiplex PCR; in TCRdb, only in-frame clones are kept and a portion is missing. Of about 36,000 clones in the sample, around three quarters were seen once. The CDR3 has 17 amino acids. Germline V CDR1 and CDR2: GTSNPN, SVGIG (reference sequence). Trimming removed 5 bases from V and 0 bases from J, with 22 bases in between. With respect to this clone: The antigen is unknown.

Sequences were derived from CD4+ or CD8+ T cells sorted from blood, sampled in a trial of the OX40 agonist ivuxolimab. The sequence derives from an adult with an advanced solid tumor such as melanoma, head and neck, liver or kidney cancer. The chain couples TRBV30 to TRBJ1-1, with D tentatively TRBD1 (5 bases). CDR3 region: CAWSPVRQGIVNTEAFF. The CDR3 DNA sequence: TGTGCCTGGTCCCCCGTCCGGCAGGGAATAGTGAACACTGAAGCTTTCTTT.